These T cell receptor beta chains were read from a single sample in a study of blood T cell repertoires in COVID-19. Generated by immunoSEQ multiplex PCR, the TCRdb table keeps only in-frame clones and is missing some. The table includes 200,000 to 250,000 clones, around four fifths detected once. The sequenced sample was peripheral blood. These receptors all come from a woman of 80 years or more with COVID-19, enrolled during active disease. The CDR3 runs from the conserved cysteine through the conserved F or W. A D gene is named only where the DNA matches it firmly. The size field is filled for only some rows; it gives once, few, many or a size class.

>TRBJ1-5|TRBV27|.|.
CASSLITGGGPQHF
TGTGCCAGCAGTTTGATTACAGGCGGGGGGCCCCAGCATTTT
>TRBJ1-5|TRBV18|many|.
CASSPGEAHGTQHF
TGTGCCAGCTCACCCGGCGAAGCGCACGGGACCCAGCATTTT
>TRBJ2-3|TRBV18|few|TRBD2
CASSRGLETDTQYF
TGTGCCAGCTCACGGGGACTAGAGACAGATACGCAGTATTTT
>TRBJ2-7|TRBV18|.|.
CASSPQEGNLEQYF
TGTGCCAGCTCACCACAGGAGGGGAACCTCGAGCAGTACTTC
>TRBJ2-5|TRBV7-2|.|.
CASSIRVEETQYF
TGTGCCAGCAGCATCAGGGTAGAAGAGACCCAGTACTTC
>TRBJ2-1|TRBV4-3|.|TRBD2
CASSQDGPSGSRDEQFF
TGCGCCAGCAGCCAAGATGGGCCTAGCGGGAGTAGAGATGAGCAGTTCTTC
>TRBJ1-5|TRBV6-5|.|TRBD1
CASSYSDRGNQPQHF
TGTGCCAGCAGTTACTCGGACAGGGGCAATCAGCCCCAGCATTTT
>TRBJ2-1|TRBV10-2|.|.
CASAGLYNEQFF
TGCGCCAGCGCGGGACTCTACAATGAGCAGTTCTTC
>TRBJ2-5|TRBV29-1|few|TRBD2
CSARGREGIEETQYF
TGCAGCGCCCGCGGGAGAGAGGGGATTGAAGAGACCCAGTACTTC
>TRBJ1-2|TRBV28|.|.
CASSTWTAYGYTF
TGTGCCAGCAGTACTTGGACAGCCTATGGCTACACCTTC
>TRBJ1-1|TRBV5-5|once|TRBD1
CASSSFTGTANTEAFF
TGTGCCAGCAGCTCTTTTACCGGGACAGCGAACACTGAAGCTTTCTTT
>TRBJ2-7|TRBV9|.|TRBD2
CASSGTSGRVEQYF
TGTGCCAGCAGCGGGACTAGCGGGAGGGTCGAGCAGTACTTC
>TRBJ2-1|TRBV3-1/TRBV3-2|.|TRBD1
CASSQDRGRGNEQFF
TGTGCCAGCAGCCAGGACAGGGGGCGCGGTAATGAGCAGTTCTTC
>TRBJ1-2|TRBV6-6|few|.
CASSLGGGGTSYGYTF
TGTGCCAGCAGTCTTGGGGGGGGAGGAACGTCTTATGGCTACACCTTC
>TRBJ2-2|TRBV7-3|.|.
CASSLTGSELTGELFF
TGTGCCAGCAGCTTAACCGGGTCGGAGCTCACCGGGGAGCTGTTTTTT
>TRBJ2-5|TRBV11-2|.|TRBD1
CASSFDREETQYF
TGTGCCAGCAGCTTTGACAGGGAGGAGACCCAGTACTTC
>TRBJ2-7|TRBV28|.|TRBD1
CASSLSYRGGHEQYF
TGTGCCAGCAGTTTATCTTACAGGGGTGGCCACGAGCAGTACTTC
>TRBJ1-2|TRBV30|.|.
CAWSVGGDNYGYTF
TGTGCCTGGAGTGTCGGGGGGGATAACTATGGCTACACCTTC
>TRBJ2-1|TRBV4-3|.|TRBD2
CASSQVLAGANAPEQFF
TGCGCCAGCAGCCAAGTTTTGGCGGGAGCCAACGCCCCCGAGCAGTTCTTC
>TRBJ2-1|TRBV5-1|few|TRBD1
CASSWTGNNEQFF
TGCGCCAGCAGCTGGACAGGGAACAATGAGCAGTTCTTC
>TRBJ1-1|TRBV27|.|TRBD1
CASSLSGQGWAEAFF
TGTGCCAGCAGTTTATCAGGACAGGGGTGGGCTGAAGCTTTCTTT
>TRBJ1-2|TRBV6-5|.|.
CASWRRAANYGYTF
TGTGCCAGCTGGAGGCGGGCAGCTAACTATGGCTACACCTTC
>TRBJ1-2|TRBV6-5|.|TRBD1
CASSSTTGGSYGYTF
TGTGCCAGCAGTTCCACGACAGGGGGTTCCTATGGCTACACCTTC
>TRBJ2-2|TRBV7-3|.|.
CASSPYGQTGELFF
TGTGCCAGCAGCCCATACGGACAAACCGGGGAGCTGTTTTTT
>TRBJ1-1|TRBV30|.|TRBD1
CAWSGSEDRGEDTEAFF
TGTGCCTGGAGTGGGAGCGAGGACAGGGGGGAGGACACTGAAGCTTTCTTT
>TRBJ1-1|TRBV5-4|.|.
CASSGGTEAFF
TGTGCCAGCAGTGGAGGAACTGAAGCTTTCTTT
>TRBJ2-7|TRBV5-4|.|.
CASSPGQSTPYYEQYF
TGTGCCAGCAGCCCCGGACAGAGTACCCCTTACTACGAGCAGTACTTC
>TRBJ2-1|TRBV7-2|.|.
CASSLVGTTYNEQFF
TGTGCCAGCAGCTTGGTTGGGACAACCTACAATGAGCAGTTCTTC
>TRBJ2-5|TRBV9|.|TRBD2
CASSPRGGSGVGVETQYF
TGTGCCAGCAGCCCAAGGGGAGGGAGCGGGGTCGGAGTAGAGACCCAGTACTTC
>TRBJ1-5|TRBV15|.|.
CATSRYRDGYQPQHF
TGTGCCACCAGCAGATACAGGGATGGGTATCAGCCCCAGCATTTT
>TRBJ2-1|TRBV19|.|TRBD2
CASSMASSGKGNEQFF
TGTGCCAGTAGTATGGCTTCTAGCGGGAAAGGGAATGAGCAGTTCTTC
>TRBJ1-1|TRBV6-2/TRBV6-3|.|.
CASSYSGGAFF
TGTGCCAGCAGTTACTCGGGGGGAGCTTTCTTT
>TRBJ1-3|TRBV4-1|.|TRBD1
CASSQELGTDSGNTIYF
TGCGCCAGCAGCCAAGAACTAGGGACAGACTCTGGAAACACCATATATTTT
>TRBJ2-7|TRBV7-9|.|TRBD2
CASSFSGGTSYEQYF
TGTGCCAGCAGCTTTAGCGGGGGGACATCCTACGAGCAGTACTTC
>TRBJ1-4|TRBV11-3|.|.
CASSFPTELNEKLFF
TGTGCCAGCAGCTTCCCGACAGAATTAAATGAAAAACTGTTTTTT
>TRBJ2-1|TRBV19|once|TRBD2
CASSARTSGIRLF
TGTGCCAGTAGTGCTAGGACTAGCGGGATTAGGCTCTTC
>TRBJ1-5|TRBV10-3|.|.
CAISPDRNNQPQHF
TGTGCCATCAGCCCGGACAGAAACAATCAGCCCCAGCATTTT
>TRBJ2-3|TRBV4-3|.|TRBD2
CASSQESIAGVGSSTDTQYF
TGCGCCAGCAGCCAAGAGTCCATAGCGGGAGTGGGTTCTAGCACAGATACGCAGTATTTT
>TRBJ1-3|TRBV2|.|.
CASSVGRGGNTIYF
TGTGCCAGCAGTGTCGGCAGGGGAGGAAACACCATATATTTT
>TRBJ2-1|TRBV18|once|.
CASSPGDEQFF
TGTGCCAGCTCCCCCGGGGATGAGCAGTTCTTC
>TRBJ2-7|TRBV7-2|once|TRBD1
CASSLTGASYEQYF
TGTGCCAGCAGCTTGACAGGGGCAAGCTACGAGCAGTACTTC
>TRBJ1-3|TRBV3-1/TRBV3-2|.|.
CASSQTGTGNTIYF
TGTGCCAGCAGCCAAACGGGGACTGGAAACACCATATATTTT
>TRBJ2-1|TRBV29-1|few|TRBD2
CSVEGGTSGRVNEQFF
TGCAGCGTTGAAGGAGGGACTAGCGGGAGAGTAAATGAGCAGTTCTTC
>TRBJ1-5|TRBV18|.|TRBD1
CASSPGGQDYQPQHF
TGTGCCAGCTCACCAGGGGGACAGGACTATCAGCCCCAGCATTTT
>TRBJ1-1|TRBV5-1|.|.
CASSLGQGMAEAFF
TGCGCCAGCAGCTTGGGCCAGGGGATGGCTGAAGCTTTCTTT
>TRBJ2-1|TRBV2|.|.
CVSRDTGLGEQFF
TGTGTCAGCAGAGATACAGGGTTGGGTGAGCAGTTCTTC
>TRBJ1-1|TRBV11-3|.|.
CASSYTPGHGTEAFF
TGTGCCAGCAGCTACACACCGGGACATGGCACTGAAGCTTTCTTT
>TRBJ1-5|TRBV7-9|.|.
CASSPVTGPGSNQPQHF
TGTGCCAGCAGCCCAGTGACAGGTCCGGGGAGCAATCAGCCCCAGCATTTT
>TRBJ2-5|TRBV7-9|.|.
CASSFMGPETQYF
TGTGCCAGCAGCTTCATGGGCCCCGAGACCCAGTACTTC
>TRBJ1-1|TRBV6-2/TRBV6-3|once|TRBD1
CASSYGTGGHYNTEAFF
TGTGCCAGCAGTTACGGGACAGGGGGCCATTACAACACTGAAGCTTTCTTT
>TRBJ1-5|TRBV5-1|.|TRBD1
CASSPYRGQPQHF
TGCGCCAGCAGCCCGTACAGGGGGCAGCCCCAGCATTTT
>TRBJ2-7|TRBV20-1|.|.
CSAKQVYEQYF
TGCAGTGCTAAACAGGTCTACGAGCAGTACTTC
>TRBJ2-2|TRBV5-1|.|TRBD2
CASSLTSGVNTGELFF
TGCGCCAGCAGCTTGACTAGCGGAGTCAACACCGGGGAGCTGTTTTTT